The 24 T cell receptor beta chains presented below share a single source sample, sequenced in a study of cytomegalovirus exposure and HLA in healthy donors. The PCR contained 60 Vbeta and 13 Jbeta primers. TCRdb keeps only in-frame clones here, not all; method: immunoSEQ multiplex PCR. The top ten clones hold 1% to 1.5% of a sample with 90,000 to 130,000 clones, 78% of them seen once. Sequencing was carried out using PBMCs. These receptors all come from a woman aged 25 to 39 in good health and CMV-seronegative.

The J gene is TRBJ2-1, the V gene TRBV29-1, with D possibly matching TRBD1 (6 bases). Trimming left V 5 bases short and J 9 bases short, with 17 bases between. Germline V gives CDR1 SQVTM, CDR2 ANQGSEA. CDR3 length: 13 residues. The CDR3 bases are TGCAGCGTTAGGGAGACAGGTCGGAGTGAGCAGTTCTTC. This translates into CSVRETGRSEQFF.

The V gene is TRBV6-5, the J gene TRBJ2-7, with 11 bases identical to TRBD1. This CDR3 comprises 15 residues. J gave up 2 bases and V 6 bases, and 6 bases lay outside the gene matches. Germline CDR1 and CDR2: MNHEY and SVGAGI. For the CDR3, the DNA is TGTGCCAGCAGGGACGGGACAGGGGGAACCTACGAGCAGTACTTC. Translation: CASRDGTGGTYEQYF.

The chain couples TRBV7-7 to TRBJ2-5; D is uncertain. Between the trimmed V and J ends, which lost 5 bases and 2 bases, there was a span of 18 bases. This CDR3 is built from 16 residues. CDR1 and CDR2 (germline): SSHAT, FNYEAQ (reference sequence). The CDR3 protein is CASSPGALVGQETQYF. The CDR3, as DNA: TGTGCCAGCAGCCCGGGTGCACTGGTTGGTCAAGAGACCCAGTACTTC.

This clone was counted once. The chain employs TRBV27 and TRBJ1-1, with D hard to call. Germline assignment: CDR1 MNHEY and CDR2 SMNVEV (reference sequence). The germline V and J ends were trimmed by 6 bases and 1 base, with 12 bases remaining between them. The CDR3 totals 14 residues. CDR3 loop: CASSRRETNTEAFF. The CDR3 DNA reads as TGTGCCAGCAGCAGACGGGAGACGAACACTGAAGCTTTCTTT.

The V call is TRBV27, the J call TRBJ2-1, with D tentatively TRBD1 (7 bases). This CDR3 is 13 amino acids long. Germline CDR1 reads MNHEY; CDR2 reads SMNVEV (reference sequence). V lost 6 bases to trimming and J lost 10 bases, with 16 bases between them. In DNA, the CDR3 is TGTGCCAGCAGCCTGCCACAGGGGAGGGAGCAGTTCTTC. Translated: CASSLPQGREQFF.

The rearrangement joins TRBV30 to TRBJ2-5; 11 bases match TRBD2. The CDR3 consists of 15 residues. Germline V gene sequence: CDR1 GTSNPN, CDR2 SVGIG (reference sequence). V gave up 1 base and J gave up 6 bases; unmatched junction bases: 7. The CDR3 DNA sequence: TGTGCCTGGAGTGCCCTAGCGGGGGGCCGTCAGACCCAGTACTTC. It encodes CAWSALAGGRQTQYF.

The J gene is TRBJ1-5, the V gene TRBV7-2, with 8 bases that match TRBD1. This CDR3 is built from 17 residues. Per the germline V gene, CDR1 is SGHTA and CDR2 is FQGNSA. V lost 2 bases to trimming and J lost 1 base; unmatched junction nucleotides: 7. The DNA for the CDR3 is TGTGCCAGCAGCTTAACAGGGGGGGAGAGGAGCAATCAGCCCCAGCATTTT. Its protein is CASSLTGGERSNQPQHF.

This clone was detected a few times. This chain links TRBV10-3 with TRBJ1-2; 9 bases match TRBD1. CDR3 length: 14 amino acids. Germline CDR1 reads ENHRY; CDR2 reads SYGVKD. Trimming removed 6 bases from V and 4 bases from J; junction bases left unmatched: 6. CDR3 protein: CAISGTGRSYGYTF. The CDR3 nucleotides read TGTGCCATCAGCGGGACAGGGAGGAGCTATGGCTACACCTTC.

The gene calls are TRBV6-5 and TRBJ2-7; 7 bases line up with TRBD2. Trimming removed 10 bases from V and 3 bases from J; junction bases left unmatched: 6. CDR3 length equals 12 residues. Germline CDR1 reads MNHEY; CDR2 reads SVGAGI. The CDR3 bases are TGTGCCACGGGGACTACGTACTACGAGCAGTACTTC. Translating gives CATGTTYYEQYF.

This chain connects TRBV7-9 to TRBJ1-1, with no clear D. Trimming took 3 bases from V and 0 from J, leaving 11 bases between them. CDR1 is SEHNR, CDR2 FQNEAQ, per germline (reference sequence). The CDR3 has 15 amino acids. The CDR3 protein is CASSFGDVMNTEAFF. For the CDR3, the DNA is TGTGCCAGCAGCTTTGGAGACGTCATGAACACTGAAGCTTTCTTT.

V is TRBV28 and J is TRBJ2-7, with 7 bases lining up with TRBD1. The CDR3 is 12 amino acids. Germline CDR1 reads MDHEN; CDR2 reads SYDVKM. Trimming took 6 bases from V and 3 from J; bases not matched to a gene: 2. DNA for the CDR3: TGTGCCAGCAGGCAGGGGGTCTACGAGCAGTACGTC. Its translation is CASRQGVYEQYV.

This clone was detected a few times. The chain combines TRBV30 with TRBJ2-7; 9 bases are a match to TRBD1. Germline values: CDR1 GTSNPN, CDR2 SVGIG (reference sequence). The CDR3 consists of 13 residues. CDR3 nucleotides: TGTGCTGCGACCCGGGACAGGGTATCCGAGCAGTACTTC. This encodes CAATRDRVSEQYF.

Only a few counts were recorded for this clone. This chain uses TRBV28 with TRBJ2-2; no clear D. Germline V gene data show CDR1 as MDHEN and CDR2 as SYDVKM. The CDR3 contains 15 residues. Trimming stripped 6 bases from V and 0 bases from J, with 11 bases between. The CDR3 spells CASRRVTPNTGELFF. The DNA of the CDR3 is TGTGCCAGCAGGCGCGTGACACCGAACACCGGGGAGCTGTTTTTT.

The V gene is TRBV4-3, the J gene TRBJ1-2; 11 bases map to TRBD1. CDR1 is LGHNA, CDR2 YSLEER, per germline. V shed 1 base and J 4 bases; nucleotides not matched to a gene: 5. This CDR3 contains 16 residues. CDR3 sequence reads: CASSQGSGTGGYGYTF. DNA for the CDR3: TGCGCCAGCAGCCAAGGCTCCGGGACAGGGGGCTATGGCTACACCTTC.

The CDR3 bases are TGTGCCAGCAGCCTCCGAGAGGGGGCTCGTAATAATTCACCCCTCCACTTT. Its translation: CASSLREGARNNSPLHF. This chain connects TRBV2 to TRBJ1-6; TRBD1 matches at 7 bases. V was clipped by 6 bases and J by 5 bases; unmatched bases: 13. Looked up from germline, CDR1 is SNHLY and CDR2 is FYNNEI. CDR3 size: 17 residues.

This chain links TRBV29-1 with TRBJ2-5, with 8 bases lining up with TRBD1. CDR1 and CDR2 (germline): SQVTM, ANQGSEA. This CDR3 has 12 amino acids. V lost 6 bases, J lost 5 bases, and 5 bases stayed unmatched. CDR3 bases: TGCAGCGTCCAGGGGGCCGGGGAGACCCAGTACTTC. This encodes CSVQGAGETQYF.

For this clone: At one boundary the junction diverges from the germline segment, which might be a read error. The DNA for the CDR3 is TGTGCCAGCCGTGAGTCCGGTCCCCACCGATACTTC. Protein: CASRESGPHRYF. The V gene is TRBV2, the J gene TRBJ2-7; no clear D gene. Germline V gives CDR1 SNHLY, CDR2 FYNNEI. The CDR3 consists of 12 residues.

CDR3 amino acids: CASSLLLAGGIEQYF. The CDR3 region has the DNA TGTGCCAGCAGCTTATTACTTGCGGGGGGCATCGAGCAGTACTTC. J is TRBJ2-7 and V is TRBV11-1; 8 nucleotides align to TRBD2. The CDR3 consists of 15 residues. The ends lost 2 bases at V and 6 bases at J; junction bases unmatched: 9. Germline V gene lookup returns CDR1 SGHAT and CDR2 FQDESV (reference sequence).

The gene calls are TRBV6-5 and TRBJ2-7; TRBD1 matches 9 bases. The CDR3 extends over 15 amino acids. Trimming removed 5 bases from V and 3 bases from J; junction bases left unmatched: 8. In germline, CDR1 is MNHEY, CDR2 SVGAGI. The chain's CDR3 is CASSRSRDRVYEQYF. Here the CDR3 DNA reads TGTGCCAGCAGTCGGAGCCGGGACAGGGTCTACGAGCAGTACTTC.

The rearrangement uses TRBV11-2 and TRBJ2-7; D is possibly TRBD2 (5 bases). CDR1 SGHAT and CDR2 FQNNGV come from the germline V gene. V lost 5 bases to trimming and J lost 2 bases, with 13 bases between them. This CDR3 comprises 14 residues. CDR3: CASSPGLLAYEQYF. DNA of the CDR3: TGTGCCAGCAGCCCTGGACTGCTCGCCTACGAGCAGTACTTC.

The CDR3 sequence: CASSDTGDQPQHF. DNA of the CDR3: TGTGCCAGCAGCGACACAGGGGATCAGCCCCAGCATTTT. This chain uses TRBV7-2 with TRBJ1-5; TRBD1 matches at 7 bases. The CDR3 extends over 13 amino acids. The germline CDR1 and CDR2 sequences are SGHTA and FQGNSA. V shed 5 bases, J shed 5 bases, and the junction held 3 bases outside the gene matches.

The rearrangement joins TRBV28 to TRBJ1-1; no definite D call. Germline V lookup: CDR1 MDHEN, CDR2 SYDVKM. Trimming stripped 5 bases from V and 5 bases from J, with 9 bases between. CDR3 size: 12 residues. The CDR3 sequence is CASSQNPTEAFF. CDR3 bases: TGTGCCAGCAGTCAGAACCCGACTGAAGCTTTCTTT.

This chain links TRBV6-1 with TRBJ1-1, with 11 bases that match TRBD1. CDR3 length: 16 residues. The V gene's germline CDR1 is MNHNS and CDR2 SASEGT. With V trimmed by 3 bases and J by 3 bases, 6 bases remained unmatched. CDR3 region: CASSDRTGGGDTEAFF. CDR3 bases: TGTGCCAGCAGTGACCGGACAGGGGGCGGTGACACTGAAGCTTTCTTT.

CDR3 region: CASSADRGIEKLFF. The CDR3 DNA reads as TGTGCCAGCAGCGCCGACAGGGGGATTGAAAAACTGTTTTTT. V is TRBV5-8 and J is TRBJ1-4; 9 bases match TRBD1. The V gene's germline CDR1 is SGHTS and CDR2 YDEGEE. Losses at the gene ends were 4 bases for V and 7 bases for J; bases not matched to a gene: 5. This CDR3 comprises 14 residues.